This T cell receptor beta chain came from a study of blood T cell repertoires in COVID-19. Study as a whole: Spain, Italy and the United States supplied samples that represented acute and convalescent COVID-19. Sources were T cells, B-cell-depleted T cells, or PBMCs; the material itself was cDNA or gDNA.

V was cut by 6 bases and J by 4 bases, with 15 bases left in between. This CDR3 spans 14 amino acids. CDR1 and CDR2 from the germline V gene are SGHTA and FQGNSA. In the study's own analysis: Amplification with reference gene primers provided the estimates of nucleated cell counts. Assay used: immunoSEQ multiplex PCR; TCRdb lists only in-frame clones, some missing. V, J and clone size were drawn from that table, and D and trimming were deduced from the DNA. The sample carries a few hundred thousand clones, 70% to 90% recorded once. This chain connects TRBV7-2 to TRBJ1-1; D gene unclear. The TCR comes from a man between 60 and 75 years old who had recovered from COVID-19. Sequencing used peripheral blood. CDR3 residues: CASRIKGGGTEAFF. The CDR3 DNA follows: TGTGCCAGCAGAATCAAGGGAGGAGGCACTGAAGCTTTCTTT.